This T cell receptor (beta chain) was sequenced during a study of shared clonotypes between healthy human individuals (dated by TCRdb to 2019 to 2021). In the study overall: Three men and two women, aged 18 to 49 years, made up the cohort. For each donor, three plates each were used for CD4 naive and CD4 memory, two plates were used for CD8 naive, and one plate was used for CD8 memory. To estimate repertoire size and how much clonotype sharing occurs between individuals, the study deeply sequenced the blood TCR repertoires of about 5 healthy adults. To increase sequencing depth and limit assay-specific biases, TCR repertoire library preparation and sequencing were carried out by different laboratories using diverse techniques. Leukapheresis yielded between about 0.94 and 8.9 billion PBMCs per donor.

Donors were healthy HIV-negative adults with no recently reported acute infections or vaccinations. Every donor was a Caucasian adult living in Nashville, Tennessee, USA. Magnetic negative selection was used to enrich CD4+ T cells, after which naive cells were positively selected on CD45RA and the negative fraction became the memory subset. Blood was collected by leukapheresis, and PBMCs were isolated by Ficoll-Histopaque density gradient centrifugation and then cryopreserved in liquid nitrogen vapor phase. Analytical flow cytometry was used to check the purity and quantity of each magnetically sorted T cell population. From each sorted fraction, genomic DNA was isolated and quantified by UV absorbance on a Nanodrop 2000c. What the work shows at the level of the full study, not this receptor alone: Higher generation probabilities were observed for clonotypes shared by all four sorted-subset donors than for non-shared clonotypes. Larger estimated clonotype richness was generally found for naive subsets than for memory subsets. Based on pairwise subsampling, the degree of clonotype sharing among donors was expected to be affected by sequencing depth. Across a handful of donors, roughly 5.4% of naive CD4, roughly 3.5% of naive CD8, about 2.3% of memory CD4, and 0.4% of memory CD8 clonotypes were shared. Sampling was restricted to blood, and TCR repertoires in tissues likely differ from the TCR repertoires found in blood. Because the study included a small number of donors, the genetic and exposure-history diversity represented was limited. Incomplete sequencing was indicated by rarefaction of sorted-subset datasets, despite the large sequencing depth.

CDR1 is given as MDHEN and CDR2 as SYDVKM, both from the germline V gene. V gives up 1 base and J gives up 1 base, and the segment between their germline ends measures 5 bases. The cysteine opens and the phenylalanine closes a CDR3 of 13 amino acids. Only the CDR3 portion is preserved as DNA: 39 bases, with reading frame beginning at the first base. This clone is a singleton in its sample. The clone's antigen remains unknown. Base qualities were left out, and no much larger clone turns up one base away. Using the deep immunoSEQ assay, multiplex PCR amplified TCR CDR3 regions from genomic DNA. For each cell subset, the extracted genomic DNA was distributed evenly across all wells of several immunoSEQ 96-well plates, and each plate served as one replicate. For sorted subsets, approximately 210 ng of genomic DNA, equivalent to some 30,000 T cell genomes, went into each replicate PCR. The purified libraries were quantified using a Qubit 3.0 fluorometer, sized with a Bioanalyzer 2100, and then quantified again using the KAPA Library Quantification kit. A separate single-read 150-cycle Illumina NextSeq 550 flow cell was used to sequence each immunoSEQ 96-well plate. The study's processing was this. Because only junctional sequences without quality scores were contained in the immunoSEQ output, filtering matching that applied to full-length reads could not be performed. To assign V/J genes and CDR3, sequences were annotated using PyIR, a Python wrapper for IgBLAST v1.9, with IMGT germline references. Reads with weak V/J assignments (E-value above 1e-6), missing CDR3, stop codons, out-of-frame junctions, or ambiguous translated residues were removed. V3J clonotypes were defined as sequences sharing the same inferred V gene, J gene, and CDR3 amino acid sequence. Percentage overlap between repertoires was computed as shared unique clonotypes divided by the size of the smaller repertoire. Three approaches were used to assess repertoire richness: RTK rarefaction, the Chao1 estimator, and Recon v2.1 estimates of unobserved clonotypes. Generation probabilities for all TCRbeta clonotypes obtained by the gDNA method from several donors were computed using OLGA. TCRdb re-hosts the immuneACCESS table, in-frame sequences only. Its copies lack some clones; in the studies checked, an unresolved V gene accounts for under half of them, and the cause for the rest is not known. From that table come the V and J calls and clone size; the DNA was used to work out D and trimming. Recorded for this sample are about 680,000 clones; roughly 70% of them occurred a single time. The ten largest clones represent under 2% of the sample.

Recombination connected TRBV28 to TRBJ2-7, with no D gene named confidently. The TCR originated in a woman aged 25 to 45 in good health. Source material: memory CD4+ T cells sorted from blood. The cell subset or site label, read with the paper, signifies: CD45RA-negative fraction. The CDR3 reads as follows: CASSLFGSYEQYF. The DNA is TGTGCCAGCAGTTTATTCGGGTCCTACGAGCAGTACTTC.